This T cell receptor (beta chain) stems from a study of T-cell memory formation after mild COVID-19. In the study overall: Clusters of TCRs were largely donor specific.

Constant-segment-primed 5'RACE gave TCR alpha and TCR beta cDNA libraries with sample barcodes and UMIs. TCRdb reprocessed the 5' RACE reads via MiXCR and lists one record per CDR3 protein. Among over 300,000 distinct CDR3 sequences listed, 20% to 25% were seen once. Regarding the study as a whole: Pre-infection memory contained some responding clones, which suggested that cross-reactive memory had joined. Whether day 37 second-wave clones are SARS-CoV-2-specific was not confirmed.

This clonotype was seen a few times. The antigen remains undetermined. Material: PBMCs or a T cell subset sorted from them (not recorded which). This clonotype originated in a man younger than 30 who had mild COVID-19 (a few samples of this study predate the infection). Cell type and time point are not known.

The CDR3 spells CSVRRMGTQYF. In nucleotides, the CDR3 is TGCAGCGTTCGGCGGATGGGGACCCAGTACTTC. The chain has TRBV29-1 and TRBJ2-5; D call uncertain. The germline gives CDR1 SQVTM, CDR2 ANQGSEA. Trimming took 5 bases from V and 7 from J, leaving 11 bases between them. There are 11 residues in the CDR3.